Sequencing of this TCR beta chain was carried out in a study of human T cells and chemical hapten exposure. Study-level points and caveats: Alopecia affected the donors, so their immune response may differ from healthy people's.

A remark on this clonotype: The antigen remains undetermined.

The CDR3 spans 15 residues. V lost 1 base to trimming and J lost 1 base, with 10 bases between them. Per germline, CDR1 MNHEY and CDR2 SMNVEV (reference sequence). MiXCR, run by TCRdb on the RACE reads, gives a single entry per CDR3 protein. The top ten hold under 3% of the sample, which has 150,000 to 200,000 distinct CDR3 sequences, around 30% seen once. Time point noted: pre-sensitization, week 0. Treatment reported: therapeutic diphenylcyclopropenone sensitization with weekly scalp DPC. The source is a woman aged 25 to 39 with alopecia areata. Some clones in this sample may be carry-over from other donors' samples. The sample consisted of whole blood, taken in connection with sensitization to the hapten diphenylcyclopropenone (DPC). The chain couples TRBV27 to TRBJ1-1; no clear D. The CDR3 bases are TGTGCCAGCAGTTTATTCGGCGGGGAGAACACTGAAGCTTTCTTT. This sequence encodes CASSLFGGENTEAFF.